By its share, the clone carrying this TCR beta chain is medium-sized. Original methodology: Clinicopathological groups supplied CDR3 differences that were used to build a distant-metastasis classifier for papillary thyroid cancer. Through MiXCR, TCRdb re-clonotyped the PCR reads. The V and J calls, along with clone size, are taken from TCRdb and not from the paper's own processing. This table holds over 20,000 clones, about 12% found once. These data originate in a study of metastatic and nonmetastatic thyroid tumors. All patients reached thyroid surgery having received no treatment beforehand. Germline CDR1 is MNHEY and CDR2 is SMNVEV (reference sequence). CDR3 size: 13 residues. The V end lost 6 bases, the J end lost 4 bases, and 13 bases lay between the germline ends.

V is TRBV27 and J is TRBJ2-7, with a tentative D call TRBD1 (6 bases). Sequenced material: blood. The receptor's source is a male donor with papillary thyroid cancer or a benign thyroid nodule (not recorded which). Some clones in this sample may be carry-over from other donors' samples. The CDR3 bases are TGTGCCAGCAGGCGGACAGAGCTTTACGAGCAGTACTTC. Its protein is CASRRTELYEQYF.